This TCR beta chain was sequenced in a study of cytomegalovirus exposure and HLA in healthy donors. Whole-study context: The 95 to 150 validation repertoires used a platform that matched the one used for the approximately 690 first-cohort repertoires, as a later analysis reported. General study findings and limits: It was confirmed in vitro that a few of the CMV-associated chains were specific for CMV antigens.

The donors formed part of the roughly 110-subject validation cohort, distinct from the roughly 660-subject first cohort. Assay used: immunoSEQ multiplex PCR; TCRdb lists only in-frame clones, some missing. The data contain approximately 160,000 clones, roughly 89% of them seen just once; the ten biggest clones take up around 3.1%. This clone turned up a few times. As yet, its antigen is unknown. Germline loops: CDR1 SQVTM, CDR2 ANQGSEA. The CDR3 spans 13 residues. After removal of 6 bases from V and 2 bases from J, the junction contained 4 bases not matched to a gene. This sequence originates from a woman under 30 in good health and CMV-seropositive. Sequenced input: PBMCs. The rearrangement joins TRBV29-1 to TRBJ2-5, with 9 positions matching TRBD1. The CDR3 DNA reads as TGCAGCGTCCCGGACAGGGGTCAAGAGACCCAGTACTTC. Residues: CSVPDRGQETQYF.